This note documents a single T cell receptor (beta chain) sequence. Authors' analysis steps: How many nucleated cells were present was estimated from reference gene primer amplification. Libraries were prepared by immunoSEQ multiplex PCR; TCRdb keeps only in-frame clonotypes and omits some of them. That table is the source of V, J and clone size, and D and trimming were worked out from the DNA. The sample shows about 120,000 clones, about four fifths of them seen only once. Two consecutive negative NP/OP PCR tests, clearance, or resolved symptoms defined Cohort 3 recovery. This sample was taken from a study of blood T cell repertoires in COVID-19. Across the whole study: Acute-phase and convalescent COVID-19 samples originated in the United States, Italy and Spain. Nucleic acid was either cDNA or gDNA, and it came from T cells, B-cell-depleted T cells, or PBMCs.

V was trimmed by 2 bases and J by 5 bases, leaving 16 bases between them. The germline gives CDR1 MDHEN, CDR2 SYDVKM. This CDR3 is built from 15 residues. This TCR came from a woman younger than 45 who had recovered from COVID-19. Sequencing input: PBMCs or T cells enriched from blood (not recorded which). The genes are TRBV28 and TRBJ2-7; tentative D call: TRBD1 (5 bases). The CDR3 DNA reads as TGTGCCAGCAGTTTAAGTGGTAGCAGGGTCCACGAGCAGTACTTC. Its protein product is CASSLSGSRVHEQYF.